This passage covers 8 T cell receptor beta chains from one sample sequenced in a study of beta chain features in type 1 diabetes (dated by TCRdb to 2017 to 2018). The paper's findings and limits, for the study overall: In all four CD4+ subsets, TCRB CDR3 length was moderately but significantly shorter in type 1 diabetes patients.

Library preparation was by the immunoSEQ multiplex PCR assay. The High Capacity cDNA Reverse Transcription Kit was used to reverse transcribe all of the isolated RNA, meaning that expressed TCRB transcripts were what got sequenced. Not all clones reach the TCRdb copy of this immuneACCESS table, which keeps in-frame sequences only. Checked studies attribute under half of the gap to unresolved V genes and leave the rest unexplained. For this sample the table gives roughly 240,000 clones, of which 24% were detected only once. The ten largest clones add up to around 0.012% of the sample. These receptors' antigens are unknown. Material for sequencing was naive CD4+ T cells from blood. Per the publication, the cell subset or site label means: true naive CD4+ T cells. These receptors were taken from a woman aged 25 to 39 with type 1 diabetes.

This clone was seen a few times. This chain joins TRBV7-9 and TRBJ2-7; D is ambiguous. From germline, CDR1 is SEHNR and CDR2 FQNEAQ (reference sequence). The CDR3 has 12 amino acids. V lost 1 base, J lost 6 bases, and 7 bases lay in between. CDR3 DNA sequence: TGTGCCAGCAGCTTAGTACGGTTCGAGCAGTACTTC. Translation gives CASSLVRFEQYF.

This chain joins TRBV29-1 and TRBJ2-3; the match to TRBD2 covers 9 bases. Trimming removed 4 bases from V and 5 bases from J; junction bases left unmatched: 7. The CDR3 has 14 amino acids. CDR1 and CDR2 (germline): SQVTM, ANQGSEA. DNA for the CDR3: TGCAGCGTTGCCGTAGCGGGAGTTATAGATACGCAGTATTTT. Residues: CSVAVAGVIDTQYF.

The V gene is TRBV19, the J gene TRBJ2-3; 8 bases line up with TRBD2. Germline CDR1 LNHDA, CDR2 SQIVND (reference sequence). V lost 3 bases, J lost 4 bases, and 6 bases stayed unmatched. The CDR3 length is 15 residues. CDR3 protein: CASSISGRGPDTQYF. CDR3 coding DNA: TGTGCCAGTAGTATCTCCGGGAGGGGCCCAGATACGCAGTATTTT.

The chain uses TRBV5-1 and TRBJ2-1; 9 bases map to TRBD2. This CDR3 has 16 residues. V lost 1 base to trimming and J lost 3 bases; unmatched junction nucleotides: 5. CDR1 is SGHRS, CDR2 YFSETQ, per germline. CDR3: CASSLTTSGYYNEQFF. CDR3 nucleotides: TGCGCCAGCAGCTTGACAACTAGCGGGTACTACAATGAGCAGTTCTTC. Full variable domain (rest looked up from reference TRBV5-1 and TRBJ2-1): KAGVTQTPRYLIKTRGQQVTLSCSPISGHRSVSWYQQTPGQGLQFLFEYFSETQRNKGNFPGRFSGRQFSNSRSEMNVSTLELGDSALYLCASSLTTSGYYNEQFFGPGTRLTVL.

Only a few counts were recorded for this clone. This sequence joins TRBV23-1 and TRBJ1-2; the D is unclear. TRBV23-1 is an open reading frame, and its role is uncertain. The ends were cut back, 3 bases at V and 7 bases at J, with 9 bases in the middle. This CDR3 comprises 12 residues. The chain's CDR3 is CASSHRSVGYTF. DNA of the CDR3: TGCGCCAGCAGTCATCGTTCGGTTGGCTACACCTTC.

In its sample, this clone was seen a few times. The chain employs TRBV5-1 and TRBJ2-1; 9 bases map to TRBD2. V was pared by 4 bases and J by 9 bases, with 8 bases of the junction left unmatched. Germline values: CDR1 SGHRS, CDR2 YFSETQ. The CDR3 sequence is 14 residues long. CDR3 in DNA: TGCGCCAGCAGCGGCTTAGCGGGAGATACTGAGCAGTTCTTC. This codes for CASSGLAGDTEQFF.

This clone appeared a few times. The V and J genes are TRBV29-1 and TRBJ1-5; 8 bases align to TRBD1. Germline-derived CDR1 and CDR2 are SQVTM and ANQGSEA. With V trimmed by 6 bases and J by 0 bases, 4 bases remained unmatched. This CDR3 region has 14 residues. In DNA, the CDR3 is TGCAGCGTCCTGACAGGGGTTAGCAATCAGCCCCAGCATTTT. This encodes CSVLTGVSNQPQHF.

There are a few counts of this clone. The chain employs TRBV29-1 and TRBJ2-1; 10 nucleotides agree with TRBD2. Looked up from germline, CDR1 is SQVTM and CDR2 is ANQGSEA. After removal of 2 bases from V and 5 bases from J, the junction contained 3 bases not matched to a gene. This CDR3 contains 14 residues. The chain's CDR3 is CSVERLAGDNEQFF. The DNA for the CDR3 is TGCAGCGTTGAAAGGCTAGCGGGAGACAATGAGCAGTTCTTC.